These T cell receptor beta chains were read from a single sample in a study of beta chain features in type 1 diabetes. Assay: immunoSEQ multiplex PCR; the TCRdb copy retains only in-frame clones and omits some. The table lists about 140,000 clones, roughly 10% of them singletons. Sequences were obtained from central memory CD4+ T cells from blood. All receptors derive from a woman in her forties in good health. Both conserved end residues are part of each CDR3. The D gene is left open where the match is weak. The size field is filled for only some rows; it gives once, few, many or a size class.

size	D	V	length	J	CDR3	DNA
NA	TRBD1	TRBV6-1	15	TRBJ1-4	CASSDFTRQGGKLFF	TGTGCCAGCAGCGATTTTACCCGACAGGGGGGAAAACTGTTTTTT
NA	NA	TRBV11-2	17	TRBJ2-2	CATERVGQGGFTGELFF	TGTGCCACCGAGCGAGTGGGTCAGGGGGGTTTTACCGGGGAGCTGTTTTTT
few	TRBD2	TRBV5-1	16	TRBJ2-1	CASRSARDYPYNEQFF	TGCGCCAGCAGGTCAGCTCGGGACTACCCCTACAATGAGCAGTTCTTC
NA	NA	TRBV5-8	13	TRBJ1-1	CASSLGVYTEAFF	TGTGCCAGCAGCTTGGGAGTCTACACTGAAGCTTTCTTT
few	NA	TRBV7-9	14	TRBJ1-2	CASSLVAQGDGYTF	TGTGCCAGCAGCTTAGTCGCACAGGGTGATGGCTACACCTTC
few	NA	TRBV2	13	TRBJ1-1	CASNPTRNTEAFF	TGTGCCAGCAACCCGACACGCAACACTGAAGCTTTCTTT
NA	NA	TRBV7-9	14	TRBJ1-5	CASSQGGSNQPQHF	TGTGCCAGCAGCCAAGGCGGGAGCAATCAGCCCCAGCATTTT
NA	NA	TRBV7-2	15	TRBJ2-2	CASQGRAGETGELFF	TGTGCCAGCCAGGGCCGGGCAGGGGAAACCGGGGAGCTGTTTTTT
NA	TRBD2	TRBV27	18	TRBJ2-3	CASSPRGRGASSTDTQYF	TGTGCCAGCTCACCTCGAGGGCGGGGGGCTTCTAGCACAGATACGCAGTATTTT
few	NA	TRBV27	16	TRBJ2-7	CASSSIRQMTSYEQYF	TGTGCCAGCAGTTCCATAAGACAGATGACCTCCTACGAGCAGTACTTC
NA	NA	TRBV19	15	TRBJ2-1	CASSMVTGSYNEQFF	TGTGCCAGTAGTATGGTGACAGGCTCTTACAATGAGCAGTTCTTC
NA	NA	TRBV11-1	13	TRBJ1-2	CASSHWGDYGYTF	TGTGCCAGCAGCCACTGGGGGGACTATGGCTACACCTTC
NA	NA	TRBV5-1	16	TRBJ1-1	CASSLVPRTSNTEAFF	TGCGCCAGCAGCTTGGTTCCTCGAACATCGAACACTGAAGCTTTCTTT
NA	NA	TRBV7-2	15	TRBJ2-7	CASSLEGVYSYEQYF	TGTGCCAGCAGCTTAGAGGGGGTATACTCCTACGAGCAGTACTTC
few	TRBD2	TRBV9	17	TRBJ2-5	CASSAYTTSGEPWTQYF	TGTGCCAGCAGCGCCTACACGACAAGCGGGGAGCCTTGGACCCAGTACTTC
many	NA	TRBV13	13	TRBJ1-5	CASSSRGDQPQHF	TGTGCCAGCAGCTCCAGGGGCGATCAGCCCCAGCATTTT
NA	TRBD1	TRBV28	14	TRBJ1-3	CASSGQGSGNTIYF	TGTGCCAGCAGTGGACAGGGCTCTGGAAACACCATATATTTT
few	TRBD1	TRBV19	15	TRBJ2-5	CASHSQGAGKETQYF	TGTGCCAGCCACTCACAGGGGGCGGGTAAAGAGACCCAGTACTTC
NA	NA	TRBV5-1	13	TRBJ2-3	CASSLAGESTQYF	TGCGCCAGCAGCTTGGCCGGGGAGTCAACGCAGTATTTT
few	TRBD1	TRBV7-2	16	TRBJ2-7	CASSPQSTGESHEQYF	TGTGCCAGCAGCCCACAGTCCACAGGGGAATCCCACGAGCAGTACTTC
NA	NA	TRBV7-6	16	TRBJ2-7	CASSLDPRGQGYEQYF	TGTGCCAGCAGCTTGGATCCGCGAGGGCAAGGCTACGAGCAGTACTTC
few	NA	TRBV9	15	TRBJ2-2	CASSVRPGDTGELFF	TGTGCCAGCAGCGTCAGGCCCGGCGACACCGGGGAGCTGTTTTTT
few	TRBD2	TRBV18	17	TRBJ2-5	CASSPPRKGSGEETQYF	TGTGCCAGCTCACCACCGAGAAAAGGTAGCGGGGAAGAGACCCAGTACTTC
few	NA	TRBV10-3	13	TRBJ2-1	CATASDLGNEQFF	TGTGCCACTGCTAGTGATTTGGGTAATGAGCAGTTCTTC
NA	NA	TRBV6-6	12	TRBJ1-4	CASSDPGEKLFF	TGTGCCAGCTCTGACCCAGGGGAAAAACTGTTTTTT
few	NA	TRBV19	12	TRBJ1-6	CASTNRDSPLHF	TGTGCCAGTACCAACAGAGATTCACCCCTCCACTTT
NA	NA	TRBV27	13	TRBJ2-7	CASMVRGSYEQYF	TGTGCCAGCATGGTCAGGGGCTCCTACGAGCAGTACTTC
few	TRBD1	TRBV4-3	15	TRBJ1-2	CASSQGGQGGRGYTF	TGCGCCAGCAGCCAGGGGGGACAGGGAGGACGGGGCTACACCTTC
NA	NA	TRBV29-1	10	TRBJ1-1	CSVVTGEAFF	TGCAGCGTAGTGACAGGCGAAGCTTTCTTT